The source of this TCR beta chain is a study of CD8+ T cells in alopecia areata (dated by TCRdb to about 2018). Background for the entire study: Treated patients were enrolled in an open-label pilot trial of oral tofacitinib at 5 to 10 mg twice daily for moderate-to-severe alopecia areata. RNA was obtained with the PAXgene miRNA kit for fixed scalp, the miRNeasy kit for PBMCs, and the RNeasy kit for mouse skin. TCRbeta CDR3 regions were amplified by immunoSEQ multiplex PCR with 35 Vbeta forward and 13 Jbeta reverse primers. Patients received tofacitinib for 6 to 18 months and were then followed off drug for 6 months to check for delayed response and recurrence. On the human side, TCRbeta sequencing was run on scalp tissue and on sorted CD4+ and CD8+ peripheral blood T cells from healthy controls and from alopecia areata patients with either patchy or totalis/universalis disease. Biopsies were taken from tofacitinib-treated patients at baseline and at 4 and 24 weeks of treatment, and a later scalp biopsy was taken in several of the tofacitinib-treated patients. To study T cell clonal expansion in alopecia areata, the researchers applied high-throughput TCRbeta sequencing to both the C3H/HeJ mouse model and human patients. Clonality in the scalp was compared among normal scalp (n=4), patchy alopecia areata scalp (n=8), and alopecia totalis/universalis scalp (n=8).

Receptor libraries were prepared by the immunoSEQ multiplex PCR assay. RNA was extracted from all samples and reverse transcribed into cDNA as template for TCR sequencing. First-strand cDNA was synthesized using SuperScript III with a 2:1 mix of oligo-dT and random hexamers. A synthetic immune receptor repertoire was used to assess amplification bias, and residual bias was removed computationally. The published analysis was carried out like this. Raw reads were preprocessed to remove errors, and CDR3 was defined according to IMGT conventions as the region from the conserved cysteine to phenylalanine. Clonality was calculated as 1 minus Shannon entropy normalized by log2 of the number of productive unique TCRs. Whether each scalp clone was CD4 or CD8 was inferred by checking scalp TCRbeta sequences against the CD4 and CD8 repertoires from sorted blood. Imported from immuneACCESS, the table was reduced by TCRdb to in-frame sequences with V and J called. These copies leave out some clones; in studies compared against another copy, an unresolved V gene accounts for under half, and the cause of the remainder is not known. Clonal size and the V and J genes are those of that table, whereas D and trimming came from the DNA. In this sample the table shows fewer than 150,000 clones, around 50% of which occur a single time. The leading ten clones occupy 3.5% to 5.5% of the sample.

The label giving this sample's time point can be read as: baseline before oral tofacitinib. Lesional scalp punch biopsies and peripheral blood were collected from alopecia areata patients. PBMCs were isolated by density centrifugation and stained for CD3, CD4 and CD8, and CD4+ and CD8+ T cells were sorted on a FACSAria. The paper's findings and limits, for the study overall: Unlike mouse skin, where gammadelta T cells dominate, normal human skin contains resident alphabeta T cells that get sequenced too, which complicates analysis of the scalp TCR repertoire. Compared with normal scalp, lesional scalp, particularly in alopecia totalis/universalis, had higher clonality and more expanded CD8+ clones, which suggests antigenic drive. Shared TCR sequences between patients were less evident than in mice, which may be partly attributable to HLA diversity in the patient population.

The sample holds a few counts of this clone. Its binding antigen is unknown. One base away there is no much larger clone; base qualities are not given. Here V drops 2 bases and J drops 5 bases, and the junction holds 6 bases not matched to any gene. As encoded in the germline V gene, CDR1 is SGHDT while CDR2 is YYEEEE. The CDR3 runs 14 amino acids, cysteine and phenylalanine included. Only the CDR3 DNA stays, 42 bases, in frame from base 1. The sequence is built from TRBV5-6 and TRBJ1-2; TRBD1 lines up with 7 middle nucleotides. Sequenced here: CD4+ T cells sorted from blood, sampled at week 0. The receptor was isolated from a human donor with alopecia areata. The DNA is as follows: TGTGCCAGCAGCTTCCCCGGGACAGATTATGGCTACACCTTC. It translates to CASSFPGTDYGYTF.